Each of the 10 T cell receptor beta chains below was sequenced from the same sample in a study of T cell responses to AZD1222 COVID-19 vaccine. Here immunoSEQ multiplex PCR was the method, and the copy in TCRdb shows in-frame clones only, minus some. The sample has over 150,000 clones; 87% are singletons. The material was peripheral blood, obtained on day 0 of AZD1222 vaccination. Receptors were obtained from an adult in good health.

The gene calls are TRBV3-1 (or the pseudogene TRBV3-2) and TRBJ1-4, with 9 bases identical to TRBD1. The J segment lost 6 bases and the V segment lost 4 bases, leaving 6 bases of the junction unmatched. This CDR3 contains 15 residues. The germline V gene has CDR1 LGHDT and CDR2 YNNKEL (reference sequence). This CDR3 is CASSLQQGADEKLFF. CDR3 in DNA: TGTGCCAGCAGCCTGCAACAGGGGGCTGATGAAAAACTGTTTTTT.

Here the CDR3 reads CASSPLRGRTGELFF. The CDR3 DNA reads TGTGCCAGCAGTCCACTCAGGGGGCGTACCGGGGAGCTGTTTTTT. The chain carries TRBV28 and TRBJ2-2; 8 nucleotides line up with TRBD1. The CDR3 runs 15 residues. Germline V gene lookup returns CDR1 MDHEN and CDR2 SYDVKM. V was pared by 5 bases and J by 5 bases, with 7 bases of the junction left unmatched.

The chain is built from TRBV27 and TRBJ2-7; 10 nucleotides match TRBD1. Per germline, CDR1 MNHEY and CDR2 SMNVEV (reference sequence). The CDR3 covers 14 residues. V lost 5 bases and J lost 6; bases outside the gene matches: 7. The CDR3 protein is CASSPWGQGIEQYF. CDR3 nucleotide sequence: TGTGCCAGCAGTCCCTGGGGACAGGGGATCGAGCAGTACTTC.

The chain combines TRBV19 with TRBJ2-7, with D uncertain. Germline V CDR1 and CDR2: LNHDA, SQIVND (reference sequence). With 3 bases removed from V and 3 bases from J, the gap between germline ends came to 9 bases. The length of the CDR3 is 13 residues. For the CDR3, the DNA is TGTGCCAGTAGTATTCAGGCAGACTACGAGCAGTACTTC. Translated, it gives CASSIQADYEQYF.

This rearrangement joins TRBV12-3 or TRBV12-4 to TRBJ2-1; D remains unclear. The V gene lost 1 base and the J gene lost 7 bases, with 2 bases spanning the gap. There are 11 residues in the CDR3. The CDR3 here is CASSLVNEQFF. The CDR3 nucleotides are TGTGCCAGCAGTTTAGTGAATGAGCAGTTCTTC.

CDR3 region: CASSWDSGRGNEQFF. CDR3 nucleotide sequence: TGTGCCAGCAGCTGGGATAGCGGGAGGGGGAATGAGCAGTTCTTC. The V and J genes are TRBV13 and TRBJ2-1; 11 nucleotides match TRBD2. This CDR3 is 15 amino acids long. V shed 4 bases, J shed 7 bases, and the junction held 6 bases outside the gene matches. Germline lookup yields CDR1 PRHDT and CDR2 FYEKMQ (reference sequence).

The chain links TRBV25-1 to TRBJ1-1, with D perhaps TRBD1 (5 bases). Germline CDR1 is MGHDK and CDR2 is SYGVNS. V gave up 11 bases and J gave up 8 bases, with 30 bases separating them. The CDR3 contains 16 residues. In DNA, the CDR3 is TGTGCCTACCCCCTCGATCCTAAAAGAATGAACAGGGAAGCTTTCTTT. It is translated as CAYPLDPKRMNREAFF.

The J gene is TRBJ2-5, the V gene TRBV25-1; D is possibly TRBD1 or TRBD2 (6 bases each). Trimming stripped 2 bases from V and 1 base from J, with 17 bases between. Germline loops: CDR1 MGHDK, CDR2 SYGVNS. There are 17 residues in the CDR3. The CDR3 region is CASSERGQGKTQETQYF. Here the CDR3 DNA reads TGTGCCAGCAGTGAACGGGGGCAGGGGAAGACCCAAGAGACCCAGTACTTC.

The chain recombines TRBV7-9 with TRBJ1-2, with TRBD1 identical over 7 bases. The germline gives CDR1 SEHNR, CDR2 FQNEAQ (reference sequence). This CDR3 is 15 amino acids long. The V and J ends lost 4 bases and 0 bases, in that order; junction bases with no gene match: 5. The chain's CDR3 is CASSSDRLSNYGYTF. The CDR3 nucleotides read TGTGCCAGCAGCTCGGACAGGCTTTCTAACTATGGCTACACCTTC. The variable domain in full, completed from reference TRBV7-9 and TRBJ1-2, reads DTGVSQNPRHKITKRGQNVTFRCDPISEHNRLYWYRQTLGQGPEFLTYFQNEAQLEKSRLLSDRFSAERPKGSFSTLEIQRTEQGDSAMYLCASSSDRLSNYGYTFGSGTRLTVV.

The CDR3 sequence is CASSLSREKYEQFF. The DNA of the CDR3 is TGTGCCAGCAGCCTATCGCGGGAGAAGTATGAGCAGTTCTTC. V usage is TRBV28 and J usage is TRBJ2-1; TRBD2 aligns across 7 bases. Germline assignment: CDR1 MDHEN and CDR2 SYDVKM. The CDR3 loop spans 14 amino acids. The V and J ends lost 6 bases and 8 bases, in that order; junction bases with no gene match: 10.